Listed below are T cell receptor beta chains from one sample, sequenced in a study of blood T cell repertoires in COVID-19. TCRdb keeps only in-frame clones here, not all; method: immunoSEQ multiplex PCR. This table holds about 260,000 clones, approximately 90% found once. Sequencing was done on a sample of peripheral blood. The receptors were sampled from a woman aged 40 to 49 with acute or convalescent COVID-19. Both conserved end residues are part of each CDR3. Each record gives: clone size, D gene, J gene, V gene, CDR3 DNA, CDR3 protein. A D gene is named only where the DNA matches it firmly. Rows give clone size only sometimes, using once, few, many, or a class for an expanded clone.

abundance: .; d_gene: .; j_gene: TRBJ1-2; v_gene: TRBV7-9; CDR3nt: TGTGCCAGCAGCTCCACGACAGGCAACTATGGCTACACCTTC; CDR3aa: CASSSTTGNYGYTF
abundance: .; d_gene: TRBD1; j_gene: TRBJ2-6; v_gene: TRBV27; CDR3nt: TGTGCCAGCAGCTCTCCGGACAGGGTAGTGATGGAGGCCAACGTCCTGACTTTC; CDR3aa: CASSSPDRVVMEANVLTF
abundance: .; d_gene: TRBD2; j_gene: TRBJ2-5; v_gene: TRBV10-1; CDR3nt: TGCGCCAGCAGTGAGTCGGGGCTAGCGGGCGGAGAGACCCAGTACTTC; CDR3aa: CASSESGLAGGETQYF
abundance: .; d_gene: .; j_gene: TRBJ1-4; v_gene: TRBV5-1; CDR3nt: TGCGCCAGCAGCTTGGGAGGGAATAATGAAAAACTGTTTTTT; CDR3aa: CASSLGGNNEKLFF
abundance: .; d_gene: .; j_gene: TRBJ1-6; v_gene: TRBV2; CDR3nt: TGTGCCAGCAGACGAGGGTTTAATTCACCCCTCCACTTT; CDR3aa: CASRRGFNSPLHF
abundance: .; d_gene: .; j_gene: TRBJ1-1; v_gene: TRBV28; CDR3nt: TGTGCCAGCAGCCGACGCGGTGAAGCTTTCTTT; CDR3aa: CASSRRGEAFF
abundance: .; d_gene: .; j_gene: TRBJ1-1; v_gene: TRBV3-1/TRBV3-2; CDR3nt: TGTGCCAGCAGCCCCGGGGACACTGAAGCTTTCTTT; CDR3aa: CASSPGDTEAFF
abundance: .; d_gene: TRBD2; j_gene: TRBJ2-1; v_gene: TRBV5-6; CDR3nt: TGTGCCAGCAGCTTGGTATCTAGCGGGGGACCAGTCCGGGGGCAGTTCTTC; CDR3aa: CASSLVSSGGPVRGQFF
abundance: .; d_gene: .; j_gene: TRBJ1-2; v_gene: TRBV19; CDR3nt: TGTGCCAGTTACGTCCGTGGGAGGGGCTACACCTTC; CDR3aa: CASYVRGRGYTF
abundance: .; d_gene: TRBD1; j_gene: TRBJ1-1; v_gene: TRBV3-1/TRBV3-2; CDR3nt: TGTGCCAGCAGCACCGGGACAGGTATCACTGAAGCTTTCTTT; CDR3aa: CASSTGTGITEAFF
abundance: .; d_gene: TRBD1; j_gene: TRBJ2-1; v_gene: TRBV19; CDR3nt: TGTGCCAGTAGTATTCCTACCAAGGGACAGGGGATGGATGAGCAGTTCTTC; CDR3aa: CASSIPTKGQGMDEQFF
abundance: once; d_gene: .; j_gene: TRBJ1-6; v_gene: TRBV3-1/TRBV3-2; CDR3nt: TGTGCCAGCAGCCAAGGGGGGGTAAATTCACCCCTCCACTTT; CDR3aa: CASSQGGVNSPLHF
abundance: .; d_gene: .; j_gene: TRBJ2-3; v_gene: TRBV3-1/TRBV3-2; CDR3nt: TGTGCCAGCAGCCAATCAGGTGGAGGGCCTAAGGTAAATACGCAGTATTTT; CDR3aa: CASSQSGGGPKVNTQYF
abundance: .; d_gene: TRBD2; j_gene: TRBJ2-2; v_gene: TRBV30; CDR3nt: TGTGCCTGGAGTTCTGGGGGGGGGACCGGGGAGCTGTTTTTT; CDR3aa: CAWSSGGGTGELFF
abundance: .; d_gene: .; j_gene: TRBJ2-1; v_gene: TRBV25-1; CDR3nt: TGTGCCAGCAGTCTCGTCGGGGGGCCGTGGAATGAGCAGTTCTTC; CDR3aa: CASSLVGGPWNEQFF
abundance: .; d_gene: .; j_gene: TRBJ1-2; v_gene: TRBV12-3/TRBV12-4; CDR3nt: TGTGCCAGCAGCCAGGGACACCCCTATGGCTACACCTTC; CDR3aa: CASSQGHPYGYTF
abundance: .; d_gene: .; j_gene: TRBJ1-4; v_gene: TRBV11-2; CDR3nt: TGTGCCAGCAGCTTAGCTTCAACTAATGAAAAACTGTTTTTT; CDR3aa: CASSLASTNEKLFF
abundance: .; d_gene: TRBD1; j_gene: TRBJ1-4; v_gene: TRBV5-4; CDR3nt: TGTGCCAGCAGCTTGGGGCCCCAGGGGGATGGGGAAAAACTGTTTTTT; CDR3aa: CASSLGPQGDGEKLFF
abundance: .; d_gene: TRBD1; j_gene: TRBJ2-1; v_gene: TRBV4-1; CDR3nt: TGCGCCAGCAGCCAACCGGGACAGCGTATCGGTGAGCAGTTCTTC; CDR3aa: CASSQPGQRIGEQFF
abundance: .; d_gene: TRBD1; j_gene: TRBJ1-5; v_gene: TRBV6-5; CDR3nt: TGTGCCAGCCGGAGACAGGGGGCGGGTCAGCCCCAGCATTTT; CDR3aa: CASRRQGAGQPQHF
abundance: .; d_gene: TRBD1; j_gene: TRBJ2-2; v_gene: TRBV9; CDR3nt: TGTGCCAGCAGCGTAGAACAGGGGGCGAGCGGGGAGCTGTTTTTT; CDR3aa: CASSVEQGASGELFF
abundance: .; d_gene: .; j_gene: TRBJ1-4; v_gene: TRBV6-1; CDR3nt: TGTGCCAGCAGTGAAACCCATCAGGGAACCGGGACTAATGAAAAACTGTTTTTT; CDR3aa: CASSETHQGTGTNEKLFF
abundance: .; d_gene: TRBD2; j_gene: TRBJ2-1; v_gene: TRBV15; CDR3nt: TGTGCCACCAGCGGAACTAGCGGAGCCTACAATGAGCAGTTCTTC; CDR3aa: CATSGTSGAYNEQFF
abundance: .; d_gene: .; j_gene: TRBJ1-2; v_gene: TRBV13; CDR3nt: TGTGCCAGCAGCCAAATTGAATGGGCAGGGCGGTATGGCTACACCTTC; CDR3aa: CASSQIEWAGRYGYTF
abundance: .; d_gene: .; j_gene: TRBJ1-3; v_gene: TRBV19; CDR3nt: TGTGCCAGTAGTCATAGGAGCGGAGGGGTATCTGGAAACACCATATATTTT; CDR3aa: CASSHRSGGVSGNTIYF
abundance: .; d_gene: .; j_gene: TRBJ1-2; v_gene: TRBV6-2/TRBV6-3; CDR3nt: TGTGCCAGCAGTTACGTCCAGGGAGGGGCTAACTATGGCTACACCTTC; CDR3aa: CASSYVQGGANYGYTF
abundance: .; d_gene: .; j_gene: TRBJ1-6; v_gene: TRBV5-4; CDR3nt: TGTGCCAGCAGCTTGGTAGGGAGTAATTCACCCCTCCACTTT; CDR3aa: CASSLVGSNSPLHF
abundance: .; d_gene: TRBD1; j_gene: TRBJ1-5; v_gene: TRBV28; CDR3nt: TGTGCCAGCAGTATGACAGGGTCTTACCAGCCCCAGCATTTT; CDR3aa: CASSMTGSYQPQHF
abundance: .; d_gene: .; j_gene: TRBJ1-2; v_gene: TRBV6-5; CDR3nt: TGTGCCAGCAGGAGGGTGGGATCTAACTATGGCTACACCTTC; CDR3aa: CASRRVGSNYGYTF
abundance: .; d_gene: .; j_gene: TRBJ1-4; v_gene: TRBV7-2; CDR3nt: TGTGCCAGCAGCTTAAATATGGGGCAACGAAATGAAAAACTGTTTTTT; CDR3aa: CASSLNMGQRNEKLFF
abundance: .; d_gene: .; j_gene: TRBJ1-6; v_gene: TRBV2; CDR3nt: TGTGCCAGCAGGAAAAGGGTCGGGGGAACAAATTCACCCCTCCACTTT; CDR3aa: CASRKRVGGTNSPLHF
abundance: .; d_gene: .; j_gene: TRBJ1-1; v_gene: TRBV24-1; CDR3nt: TGTGCCACCAGTAATAGTCAGAACACTGAAGCTTTCTTT; CDR3aa: CATSNSQNTEAFF
abundance: .; d_gene: .; j_gene: TRBJ2-5; v_gene: TRBV11-2; CDR3nt: TGTGCCAGCAGCTTAGATCAGGTACCCCCTGGGGAGGAGACCCAGTACTTC; CDR3aa: CASSLDQVPPGEETQYF
abundance: .; d_gene: TRBD1; j_gene: TRBJ1-5; v_gene: TRBV15; CDR3nt: TGTGCCACCAGCAAACGACAGGGGGCACAGCCCCAGCATTTT; CDR3aa: CATSKRQGAQPQHF
abundance: .; d_gene: .; j_gene: TRBJ1-2; v_gene: TRBV10-1; CDR3nt: TGCGCCAGCAGTGGCACTCAGGGAACCTATGGCTACACCTTC; CDR3aa: CASSGTQGTYGYTF
abundance: .; d_gene: .; j_gene: TRBJ1-1; v_gene: TRBV28; CDR3nt: TGTGCCAGCCGAGCCGTGACAGGCCGCGCTTTCTTT; CDR3aa: CASRAVTGRAFF
abundance: .; d_gene: TRBD1; j_gene: TRBJ1-2; v_gene: TRBV3-1/TRBV3-2; CDR3nt: TGTGCCAGCAGCCTAGACAGGGGGCAGGTCTATGGCTACACCTTC; CDR3aa: CASSLDRGQVYGYTF
abundance: .; d_gene: TRBD2; j_gene: TRBJ2-1; v_gene: TRBV5-1; CDR3nt: TGCGCCAGCAGCTTGACTAGCGGGGGGTTCAATGAGCAGTTCTTC; CDR3aa: CASSLTSGGFNEQFF
abundance: once; d_gene: TRBD1; j_gene: TRBJ2-5; v_gene: TRBV6-2/TRBV6-3; CDR3nt: TGTGCCAGCAGTGCTCTTAGGGGGCGGGAGACCCAGTACTTC; CDR3aa: CASSALRGRETQYF